The 12 T cell receptor beta chains given below trace back to one sample, sequenced in a study of monozygotic twins with inflammatory bowel disease. TCRdb re-called the 5' RACE reads, yielding one record per CDR3 amino acid sequence without DNA. The sample table includes approximately 150,000 distinct CDR3 sequences. The sample consisted of blood. Receptors were obtained from a human donor with ulcerative colitis or Crohn's disease, or a healthy co-twin of an affected twin (not recorded which).

V and J are TRBV4-1 and TRBJ2-2; TCRdb returns TRBD2, unconfirmable since there is no DNA. From germline, CDR1 is MGHRA and CDR2 YSYEKL. CDR3 length: 18 amino acids. The CDR3 loop is CASSPGTSGRAGTGELFF.

The V and J genes are TRBV21-1 and TRBJ2-5; TCRdb calls TRBD1, which cannot be checked without DNA. TRBV21-1 is labeled a pseudogene. The CDR3 spans 21 residues. CDR3 sequence reads: CASSKTDRFSSFSPFQETQYF.

This chain uses TRBV7-9 with TRBJ2-1; TCRdb picks TRBD1, but there is no DNA to check that call. The CDR3 runs 15 residues. Germline loops: CDR1 SEHNR, CDR2 FQNEAQ (reference sequence). The CDR3: CVSSGRDTAYNEQFF.

The V gene is TRBV5-1, the J gene TRBJ2-1; TCRdb outputs TRBD2, but without DNA this stays unchecked. Germline lookup yields CDR1 SGHRS and CDR2 YFSETQ. The CDR3 has 15 amino acids. The chain's CDR3 is CASSLGAGSDNEQFF.

The chain recombines TRBV12-3 or TRBV12-4 with TRBJ2-3; TCRdb gives TRBD2 as the D gene, but with no DNA this cannot be confirmed. This CDR3 comprises 18 residues. CDR3 residues: CASSVPGLAGTGTDTQYF.

The V gene is TRBV12-3 or TRBV12-4, the J gene TRBJ2-3. This CDR3 spans 14 amino acids. CDR3 protein: CASRRTSSADTQYF.

CDR3 sequence: CATSRDRAGEKLFF. This chain joins TRBV15 and TRBJ1-4; TCRdb outputs TRBD1, but without DNA this stays unchecked. There are 14 residues in the CDR3. Germline V gene lookup returns CDR1 LNHNV and CDR2 YYDKDF (reference sequence).

The chain employs TRBV5-6 and TRBJ2-7; with no DNA, the TCRdb D assignment of TRBD1 cannot be verified. From germline, CDR1 is SGHDT and CDR2 YYEEEE. The CDR3 has 16 amino acids. The chain's CDR3 is CASSLGGTGGSYEQYF. Full variable domain (outside the CDR3, taken from reference TRBV5-6 and TRBJ2-7): DAGVTQSPTHLIKTRGQQVTLRCSPKSGHDTVSWYQQALGQGPQFIFQYYEEEERQRGNFPDRFSGHQFPNYSSELNVNALLLGDSALYLCASSLGGTGGSYEQYFGPGTRLTVT.

V usage is TRBV5-1 and J usage is TRBJ2-7; TCRdb reports TRBD1, a call that lacks DNA to check it against. Germline CDR1 and CDR2: SGHRS and YFSETQ. This CDR3 is 17 amino acids long. This chain's CDR3 is CASSLAGGGLTLYEQYF. The full variable domain, its missing parts supplied by reference TRBV5-1 and TRBJ2-7, is KAGVTQTPRYLIKTRGQQVTLSCSPISGHRSVSWYQQTPGQGLQFLFEYFSETQRNKGNFPGRFSGRQFSNSRSEMNVSTLELGDSALYLCASSLAGGGLTLYEQYFGPGTRLTVT.

The CDR3: CASSALAGGPLDEQYF. The gene calls are TRBV5-1 and TRBJ2-7; TCRdb's D call, TRBD2, is unchecked because there is no DNA. The CDR3 contains 16 residues. Germline CDR1 and CDR2: SGHRS and YFSETQ. Full variable domain (outside the CDR3, taken from reference TRBV5-1 and TRBJ2-7): KAGVTQTPRYLIKTRGQQVTLSCSPISGHRSVSWYQQTPGQGLQFLFEYFSETQRNKGNFPGRFSGRQFSNSRSEMNVSTLELGDSALYLCASSALAGGPLDEQYFGPGTRLTVT.

The chain has TRBV5-1 and TRBJ2-7; no DNA is available, so the TRBD1 call from TCRdb remains unchecked. This CDR3 is built from 14 residues. Germline loops: CDR1 SGHRS, CDR2 YFSETQ. This CDR3 reads CASSPAGQLYEQYF.

The rearrangement uses TRBV7-9 and TRBJ1-1; checking the TCRdb D call of TRBD1 is not possible without DNA. Looked up from germline, CDR1 is SEHNR and CDR2 is FQNEAQ (reference sequence). This CDR3 has 12 residues. CDR3 sequence: CASSVQGTEAFF.